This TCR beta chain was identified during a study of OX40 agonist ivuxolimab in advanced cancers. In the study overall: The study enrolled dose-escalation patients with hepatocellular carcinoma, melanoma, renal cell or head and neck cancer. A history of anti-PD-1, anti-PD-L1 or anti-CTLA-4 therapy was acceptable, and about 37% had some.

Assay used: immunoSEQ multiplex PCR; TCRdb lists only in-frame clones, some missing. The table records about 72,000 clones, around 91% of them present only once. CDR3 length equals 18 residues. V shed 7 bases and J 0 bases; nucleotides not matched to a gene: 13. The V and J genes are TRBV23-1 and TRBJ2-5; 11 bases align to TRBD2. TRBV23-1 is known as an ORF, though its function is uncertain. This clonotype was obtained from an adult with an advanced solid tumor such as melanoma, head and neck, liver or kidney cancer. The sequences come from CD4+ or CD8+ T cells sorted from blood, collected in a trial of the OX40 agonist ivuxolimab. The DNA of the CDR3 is TGCGCCAGCACCAAAAACGGACTAGCGGGCAGGTACCAAGAGACCCAGTACTTC. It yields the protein CASTKNGLAGRYQETQYF.